This T cell receptor (beta chain) originates from a study of blood T cell repertoires in COVID-19. Study at large: From T cells, B-cell-depleted T cells, or PBMCs came the material, which was cDNA or gDNA.

Germline V gives CDR1 MNHNS, CDR2 SASEGT. Trimming stripped 4 bases from V and 13 bases from J, with 21 bases between. There are 14 residues in the CDR3. Sequencing used immunoSEQ multiplex PCR; TCRdb keeps in-frame clones, though not all of them. The sample includes roughly 72,000 clones, about four fifths seen only once; the top ten take roughly 13%. This rearrangement joins TRBV6-1 to TRBJ2-3; D is unclear. The receptor was derived from a woman of 80 years or more with acute or convalescent COVID-19. The sequencing input was peripheral blood. The CDR3 spells CASSGVQTHSKKYF. CDR3 bases: TGTGCCAGCAGTGGTGTACAGACCCATTCTAAAAAGTATTTT.